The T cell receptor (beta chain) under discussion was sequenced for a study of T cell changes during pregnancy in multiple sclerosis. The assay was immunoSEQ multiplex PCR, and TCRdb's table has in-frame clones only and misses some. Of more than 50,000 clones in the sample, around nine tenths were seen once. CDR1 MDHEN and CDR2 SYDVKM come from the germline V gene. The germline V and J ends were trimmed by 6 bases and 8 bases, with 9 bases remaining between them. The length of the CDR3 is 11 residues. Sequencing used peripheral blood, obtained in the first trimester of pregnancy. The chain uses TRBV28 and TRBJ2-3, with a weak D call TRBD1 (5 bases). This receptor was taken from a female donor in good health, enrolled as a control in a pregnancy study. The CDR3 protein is CASSRQSTQYF. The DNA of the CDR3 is TGTGCCAGCAGCCGACAGAGTACGCAGTATTTT. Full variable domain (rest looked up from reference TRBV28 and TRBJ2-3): DVKVTQSSRYLVKRTGEKVFLECVQDMDHENMFWYRQDPGLGLRLIYFSYDVKMKEKGDIPEGYSVSREKKERFSLILESASTNQTSMYLCASSRQSTQYFGPGTRLTVL.